This TCR beta chain was identified in a study of cytomegalovirus exposure and HLA in healthy donors. Points from the study as a whole: CMV serostatus was the only immune exposure information that was available. The later analysis indicated that the majority of CMV-associated TCR beta chains appeared HLA-restricted.

PCR amplification relied on 60 Vbeta primers (plus 13 Jbeta primers). TCRdb's copy holds only in-frame clones and misses some; the assay was immunoSEQ multiplex PCR. Altogether roughly 150,000 clones are present, roughly 85% being singletons, with the ten largest covering less than 2.5%. V was clipped by 2 bases and J by 8 bases, with 13 bases between them. The CDR3 is 15 residues long. Per germline, CDR1 SGHTA and CDR2 FQGNSA. Points on this clone: Its antigen is unknown.

The chain is built from TRBV7-2 and TRBJ1-6; D is undetermined. Sequenced: PBMCs. The TCR originated in a young woman in good health and CMV-seronegative. The CDR3: CASSLTQTPHSPLHF. The CDR3 DNA reads as TGTGCCAGCAGCTTAACTCAAACCCCCCATTCACCCCTCCACTTT.